Presented here are 29 T cell receptor beta chains from one specimen sequenced in a study of blood T cells in healthy people across ages. Alongside a J-beta primer mix, a sample-barcoded 5' primer served in a second PCR lasting about 6 to 12 cycles. TCRdb analysed the 5' RACE reads with MiXCR anew, one entry per CDR3 protein. The sample has 1.6 million or so distinct CDR3 sequences; around 35% are singletons. Sequencing was done on a sample of blood. Receptors originate from a woman younger than 45 in good health.

This clonotype occurred a few times. The chain recombines TRBV27 with TRBJ2-1; 13 bases line up with TRBD2. The germline V gene encodes CDR1 MNHEY and CDR2 SMNVEV (reference sequence). CDR3 length equals 15 residues. V lost 6 bases to trimming and J lost 12 bases; unmatched junction nucleotides: 11. The CDR3 DNA is TGTGCCAGCAGCCCCGGGACTAGCGGGGCTCAGGGGCAGTTCTTC. Its translation is CASSPGTSGAQGQFF.

The chain uses TRBV6-2 or TRBV6-3 and TRBJ2-2; 9 positions match TRBD2. V dropped 8 bases and J dropped 3; count of bases not matched to a gene: 10. The germline gives CDR1 MNHEY, CDR2 SVGEGT. The length of the CDR3 is 16 residues. The CDR3 nucleotides are TGTGCCAGCGCTCTAGCGGGACTTACATACACCGGGGAGCTGTTTTTT. The encoded protein is CASALAGLTYTGELFF.

This clonotype was recorded a few times. Written as DNA, the CDR3 is TGCAGCGTTGAAGATCGATCGATCAGGGGCGGGGAGCTGTTTTTT. Translation: CSVEDRSIRGGELFF. The chain has TRBV29-1 and TRBJ2-2; D is possibly TRBD1 (6 bases). Looked up from germline, CDR1 is SQVTM and CDR2 is ANQGSEA. The ends were cut back, 0 bases at V and 7 bases at J, with 15 bases in the middle. The CDR3 covers 15 residues.

The chain recombines TRBV18 with TRBJ2-5; 8 positions agree with TRBD1. Germline lookup yields CDR1 KGHSH and CDR2 LQKENI. Trimming removed 0 bases from V and 5 bases from J; junction bases left unmatched: 8. This CDR3 has 16 residues. CDR3 protein: CASSPPRTGMGETQYF. The DNA for the CDR3 is TGTGCCAGCTCACCACCGAGGACAGGGATGGGGGAGACCCAGTACTTC.

The rearrangement links TRBV2 to TRBJ2-7; 9 nucleotides align to TRBD2. J was trimmed by 3 bases and V by 4 bases; bases with no gene match: 7. There are 15 residues in the CDR3. Germline lookup yields CDR1 SNHLY and CDR2 FYNNEI. Here the CDR3 reads CASSAEAGGIYEQYF. As DNA, the CDR3 is TGTGCCAGCAGTGCCGAGGCGGGAGGGATCTACGAGCAGTACTTC.

The J gene is TRBJ1-1, the V gene TRBV2, with D possibly TRBD1 on 6 matching bases. Germline CDR1 SNHLY, CDR2 FYNNEI. V was cut by 6 bases and J by 4 bases, with 12 bases left in between. The CDR3 extends over 13 amino acids. The CDR3 loop reads CASRQGWSTEAFF. CDR3 in DNA: TGTGCCAGCAGACAGGGTTGGAGCACTGAAGCTTTCTTT. Using reference TRBV2 and TRBJ1-1 for the parts outside the CDR3, the full variable domain is EPEVTQTPSHQVTQMGQEVILRCVPISNHLYFYWYRQILGQKVEFLVSFYNNEISEKSEIFDDQFSVERPDGSNFTLKIRSTKLEDSAMYFCASRQGWSTEAFFGQGTRLTVV.

There are a few counts of this clonotype. V is TRBV28 and J is TRBJ2-7, with D possibly TRBD1 on 6 matching bases. The V gene's germline CDR1 is MDHEN and CDR2 SYDVKM. V was shortened by 4 bases and J by 4 bases, with 17 bases between the two germline ends. The CDR3 is 15 amino acids. CDR3 residues: CASSSPQGSVYEQYF. DNA for the CDR3: TGTGCCAGCAGTTCCCCACAGGGCAGTGTTTACGAGCAGTACTTC.

This clonotype has only a few counts. The chain employs TRBV7-2 and TRBJ2-3, with D possibly being TRBD2 (6 bases). V gave up 0 bases and J gave up 3 bases, with 13 bases separating them. The CDR3 totals 16 residues. Germline V gives CDR1 SGHTA, CDR2 FQGNSA. The CDR3 region is CASSLALGGRTDTQYF. The CDR3 bases are TGTGCCAGCAGCTTAGCGCTAGGAGGGAGAACAGATACGCAGTATTTT.

About this clonotype: The junction differs from germline at one of its ends, possibly a read error. The chain recombines TRBV10-2 with TRBJ2-3; 10 bases are a match to TRBD2. Germline V CDR1 and CDR2: WSHSY, SAAADI. There are 13 residues in the CDR3. For the CDR3, the DNA is TGCGCCAGCAGAACCCTAGCGGGAGATATGCAGTATTTT. Translated, it gives CASRTLAGDMQYF.

This clonotype was seen repeatedly, ten times or more. The chain carries TRBV7-9 and TRBJ1-4; tentatively, D is TRBD1 (6 bases). The CDR3 spans 16 residues. V was pared by 5 bases and J by 3 bases, with 16 bases between. The germline CDR1 and CDR2 sequences are SEHNR and FQNEAQ (reference sequence). CDR3 loop: CASSTRTVKSNEKLFF. The CDR3, as DNA: TGTGCCAGCAGCACCCGGACAGTAAAATCTAATGAAAAACTGTTTTTT.

The V call is TRBV6-1, the J call TRBJ1-2, with D possibly TRBD1 on 6 matching bases. CDR3 length: 14 amino acids. V lost 2 bases, J lost 8 bases, and 15 bases lay in between. The germline V gene encodes CDR1 MNHNS and CDR2 SASEGT. CDR3 loop: CASSERQGRGGYTF. The CDR3, as DNA: TGTGCCAGCAGTGAACGGCAGGGGCGCGGAGGCTACACCTTC.

This clonotype was counted a few times. V and J are TRBV5-1 and TRBJ1-5, with TRBD1 as a possible D gene (6 bases). V dropped 7 bases and J dropped 4 bases, with 12 bases sitting between them. CDR3 length equals 13 residues. Germline values: CDR1 SGHRS, CDR2 YFSETQ. This chain's CDR3 is CASGQGPNQPQHF. The CDR3 coding sequence is TGCGCCAGCGGTCAGGGGCCTAATCAGCCCCAGCATTTT.

The chain employs TRBV5-1 and TRBJ2-1; 8 nucleotides align to TRBD1. The CDR3 runs 15 residues. Germline CDR1 and CDR2: SGHRS and YFSETQ. V lost 2 bases to trimming and J lost 5 bases; unmatched junction nucleotides: 6. CDR3 bases: TGCGCCAGCAGCTTACGGGACAGGCTCCACAATGAGCAGTTCTTC. It yields the protein CASSLRDRLHNEQFF.

This clonotype was seen only a few times. This sequence joins TRBV29-1 and TRBJ1-5; TRBD1 might be the D (5 bases). This CDR3 is built from 15 residues. Trimming pared 7 bases from V and 0 bases from J, leaving 16 bases between. Germline values: CDR1 SQVTM, CDR2 ANQGSEA. CDR3 residues: CSGGFDGYSNQPQHF. In nucleotides, the CDR3 is TGCAGCGGGGGGTTCGACGGTTATAGCAATCAGCCCCAGCATTTT.

V is TRBV3-1 and J is TRBJ2-1; perhaps D is TRBD1 or TRBD2 (6 bases each). V was trimmed by 0 bases and J by 0 bases, leaving 15 bases between them. The CDR3 has 18 amino acids. The germline CDR1 and CDR2 sequences are LGHDT and YNNKEL (reference sequence). The CDR3 reads CASSQEGGGFHSYNEQFF. The CDR3 DNA follows: TGTGCCAGCAGCCAAGAAGGAGGGGGGTTCCACTCCTACAATGAGCAGTTCTTC.

This clonotype appeared many times. The V and J genes are TRBV6-6 and TRBJ2-4; perhaps TRBD2 as D (6 bases). Germline V CDR1 and CDR2: MNHNY, SVGAGI (reference sequence). This CDR3 is 13 amino acids long. V lost 4 bases and J 5 bases, leaving 9 bases between the germline ends. The CDR3 sequence is CASSLGGENIQYF. The DNA for the CDR3 is TGTGCCAGCAGTTTAGGAGGGGAAAACATTCAGTACTTC.

The chain has TRBV7-3 and TRBJ1-1; 9 nucleotides match TRBD1. J gave up 4 bases and V 4 bases, and 7 bases lay outside the gene matches. This CDR3 is 15 amino acids long. Germline V lookup: CDR1 SGHTA, CDR2 FQGTGA. The CDR3 loop is CASSSGTGTGTEAFF. CDR3 bases: TGTGCCAGCAGCTCGGGGACAGGGACGGGCACTGAAGCTTTCTTT.

J is TRBJ1-1 and V is TRBV20-1; D gene ambiguous. CDR3 length equals 15 residues. Trimming pared 0 bases from V and 6 bases from J, leaving 17 bases between. CDR1 and CDR2 from the germline V gene are DFQATT and SNEGSKA (reference sequence). This CDR3 is CSARDQRALGSEAFF. In nucleotides, the CDR3 is TGCAGTGCTAGAGATCAAAGGGCTCTTGGGTCTGAAGCTTTCTTT.

This clonotype has a handful of counts. The V and J genes are TRBV9 and TRBJ2-4; the D call may be TRBD1 or TRBD2 (5 bases each). The germline V and J ends were trimmed by 0 bases and 0 bases, with 16 bases remaining between them. This CDR3 spans 18 amino acids. CDR1 and CDR2 from the germline V gene are SGDLS and YYNGEE. The CDR3 reads CASSVGGDPNLAKNIQYF. The CDR3 region has the DNA TGTGCCAGCAGCGTAGGAGGGGACCCGAATTTAGCCAAAAACATTCAGTACTTC.

The gene calls are TRBV2 and TRBJ2-1, with 16 bases identical to TRBD2. The J call may be mistaken, given a closer DNA end match to TRBJ2-7. CDR1 and CDR2 from the germline V gene are SNHLY and FYNNEI. This CDR3 has 14 amino acids. The CDR3: CASTGTSGRGEQYF. CDR3 nucleotide sequence: TGTGCCAGCACCGGGACTAGCGGGAGGGGAGAGCAGTACTTC.

A few counts support this clonotype. The J gene is TRBJ2-1, the V gene TRBV11-1; 8 nucleotides align to TRBD2. Looked up from germline, CDR1 is SGHAT and CDR2 is FQDESV (reference sequence). The CDR3 runs to 15 residues. The V gene end was trimmed by 3 bases and the J gene end by 4 bases; junction bases not matched to a gene: 5. CDR3 sequence (DNA): TGTGCCAGCAGCTTCTCGTCTAGCGGGTACAATGAGCAGTTCTTC. This translates into CASSFSSSGYNEQFF.

The rearrangement joins TRBV7-9 to TRBJ2-1; D call uncertain. Germline-derived CDR1 and CDR2 are SEHNR and FQNEAQ (reference sequence). This CDR3 has 19 residues. The V end was cut by 1 base, the J end by 7 bases, with 26 bases between. The chain's CDR3 is CASSLGNPKFGSAPNEQFF. The CDR3 nucleotides are TGTGCCAGCAGCTTAGGGAACCCAAAATTTGGGTCCGCTCCGAATGAGCAGTTCTTC. The variable domain in full, completed from reference TRBV7-9 and TRBJ2-1, reads DTGVSQNPRHKITKRGQNVTFRCDPISEHNRLYWYRQTLGQGPEFLTYFQNEAQLEKSRLLSDRFSAERPKGSFSTLEIQRTEQGDSAMYLCASSLGNPKFGSAPNEQFFGPGTRLTVL.

This clonotype was seen only a few times. For the CDR3, the DNA is TGTGCCACCAGTGATACCCCGACAGTGCTCGGGGAAAATCAGCCCCAGCATTTT. It yields the protein CATSDTPTVLGENQPQHF. The V call is TRBV24-1, the J call TRBJ1-5, with D possibly being TRBD1 (5 bases). The CDR3 covers 18 residues. V was clipped by 3 bases and J by 4 bases, with 21 bases between them. From germline, CDR1 is KGHDR and CDR2 SFDVKD.

V gene TRBV7-9 combines with J gene TRBJ1-4, with a possible D match to TRBD1 (5 bases). CDR1 and CDR2 from the germline V gene are SEHNR and FQNEAQ (reference sequence). V lost 7 bases, J lost 6 bases, and 21 bases lay in between. There are 16 residues in the CDR3. CDR3 region: CASTPLNGGSDEKLFF. CDR3 coding DNA: TGTGCCAGCACCCCGCTTAACGGGGGTAGTGATGAAAAACTGTTTTTT.

J is TRBJ2-7 and V is TRBV28; no definite D call. This CDR3 has 15 residues. Germline V lookup: CDR1 MDHEN, CDR2 SYDVKM. V lost 4 bases and J 3 bases, leaving 16 bases between the germline ends. CDR3 amino acids: CASSSEHESIYEQYF. The CDR3, as DNA: TGTGCCAGCAGTTCAGAGCACGAGAGCATCTACGAGCAGTACTTC. The variable domain in full, with the rest retrieved from reference TRBV28 and TRBJ2-7, is DVKVTQSSRYLVKRTGEKVFLECVQDMDHENMFWYRQDPGLGLRLIYFSYDVKMKEKGDIPEGYSVSREKKERFSLILESASTNQTSMYLCASSSEHESIYEQYFGPGTRLTVT.

This clonotype was seen only a few times. CDR3 residues: CASSPRTSGSTYNEQFF. In nucleotides, the CDR3 is TGTGCCAGCAGCCCCCGGACTAGCGGGAGCACCTACAATGAGCAGTTCTTC. This chain links TRBV7-9 with TRBJ2-1, with 13 bases lining up with TRBD2. The CDR3 spans 17 residues. The germline V gene has CDR1 SEHNR and CDR2 FQNEAQ (reference sequence). Losses at the gene ends were 5 bases for V and 2 bases for J; bases not matched to a gene: 6.

This clonotype was counted a few times. The chain joins TRBV4-1 to TRBJ1-4; D unresolved. Germline CDR1 reads MGHRA; CDR2 reads YSYEKL. Deletions cut 4 bases from V and 3 bases from J, with 9 bases between. This CDR3 contains 14 residues. CDR3: CASSPRRPNEKLFF. CDR3 nucleotide sequence: TGCGCCAGCAGCCCGAGACGGCCTAATGAAAAACTGTTTTTT.

This clonotype was found a few times. The chain recombines TRBV6-1 with TRBJ2-1; 9 positions match TRBD2. The V and J ends lost 5 bases and 4 bases, in that order; junction bases with no gene match: 12. The CDR3 length is 17 residues. CDR1 is MNHNS and CDR2 is SASEGT in the germline V gene. The CDR3 DNA is TGTGCCAGCAGTACCCTGGCTCTAGCGGGACGATACAATGAGCAGTTCTTC. Protein sequence: CASSTLALAGRYNEQFF.

The sample holds a few counts of this clonotype. CDR3 loop: CATSRDGTGIPNTEAFF. CDR3 in DNA: TGTGCCACCAGCAGAGATGGGACAGGGATCCCGAACACTGAAGCTTTCTTT. This chain links TRBV15 with TRBJ1-1; 9 positions match TRBD1. With V trimmed by 0 bases and J by 1 base, 6 bases remained unmatched. The CDR3 has 17 residues. Germline lookup yields CDR1 LNHNV and CDR2 YYDKDF (reference sequence).